This T cell receptor beta chain was profiled in a study of blood T cell repertoires in COVID-19. Study as a whole: T cells, B-cell-depleted T cells, or PBMCs provided the cDNA or gDNA that served as material.

With 7 bases clipped from V and 3 bases from J, the junction kept 19 bases outside the gene matches. In germline, CDR1 is LNHDA, CDR2 SQIVND (reference sequence). This CDR3 region has 18 residues. TCRdb's table, derived via immunoSEQ multiplex PCR, lists solely in-frame clones and lacks some. The sample yields approximately 120,000 clones, approximately 74% seen once. The TCR comes from a man aged 80 or over with COVID-19, enrolled during active disease. The sequencing input was peripheral blood. This chain joins TRBV19 and TRBJ2-3; 7 bases align to TRBD1. This CDR3 is CASTQQGPGSVWTDTQYF. As DNA, the CDR3 is TGTGCCAGTACCCAACAGGGGCCTGGGAGCGTTTGGACAGATACGCAGTATTTT.